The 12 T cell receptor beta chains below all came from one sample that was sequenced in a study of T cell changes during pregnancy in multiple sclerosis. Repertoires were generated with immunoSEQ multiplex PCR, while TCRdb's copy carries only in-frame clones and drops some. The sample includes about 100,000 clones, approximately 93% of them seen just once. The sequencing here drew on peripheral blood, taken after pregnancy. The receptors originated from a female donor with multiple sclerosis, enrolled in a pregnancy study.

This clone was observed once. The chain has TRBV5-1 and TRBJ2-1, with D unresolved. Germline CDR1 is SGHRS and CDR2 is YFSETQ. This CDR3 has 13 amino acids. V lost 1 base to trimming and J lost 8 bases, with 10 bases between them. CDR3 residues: CASSLPTSDEQFF. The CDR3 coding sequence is TGCGCCAGCAGCTTGCCCACGAGCGATGAGCAGTTCTTC.

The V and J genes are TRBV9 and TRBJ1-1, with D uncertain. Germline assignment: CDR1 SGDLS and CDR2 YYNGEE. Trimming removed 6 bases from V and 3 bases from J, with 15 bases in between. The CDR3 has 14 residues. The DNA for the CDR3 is TGTGCCAGCACCCTATCTCAATCCTACACTGAAGCTTTCTTT. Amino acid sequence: CASTLSQSYTEAFF.

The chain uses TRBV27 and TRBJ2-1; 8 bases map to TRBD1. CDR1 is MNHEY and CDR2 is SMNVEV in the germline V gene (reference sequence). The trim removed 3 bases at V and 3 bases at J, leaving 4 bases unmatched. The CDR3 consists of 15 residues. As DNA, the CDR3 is TGTGCCAGCAGTTTTCGACAGGGGTTCTACAATGAGCAGTTCTTC. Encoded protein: CASSFRQGFYNEQFF.

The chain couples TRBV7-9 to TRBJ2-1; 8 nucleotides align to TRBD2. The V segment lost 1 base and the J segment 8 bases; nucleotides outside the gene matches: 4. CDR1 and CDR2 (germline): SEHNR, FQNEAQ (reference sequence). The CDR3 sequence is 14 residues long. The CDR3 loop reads CASSLDPAGDEQFF. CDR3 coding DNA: TGTGCCAGCAGCTTAGACCCAGCGGGGGATGAGCAGTTCTTC.

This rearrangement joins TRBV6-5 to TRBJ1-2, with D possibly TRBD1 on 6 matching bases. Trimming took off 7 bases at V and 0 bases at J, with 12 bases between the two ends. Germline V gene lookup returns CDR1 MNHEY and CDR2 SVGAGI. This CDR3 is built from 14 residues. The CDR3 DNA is TGTGCCAGCAAGACGGGGGGCTCTAACTATGGCTACACCTTC. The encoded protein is CASKTGGSNYGYTF.

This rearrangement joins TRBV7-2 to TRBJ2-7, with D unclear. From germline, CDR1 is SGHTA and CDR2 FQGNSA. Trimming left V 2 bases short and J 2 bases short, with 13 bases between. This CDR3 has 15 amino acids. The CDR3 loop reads CASSLHQIPTYEQYF. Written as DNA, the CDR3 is TGTGCCAGCAGCTTACATCAAATTCCCACCTACGAGCAGTACTTC. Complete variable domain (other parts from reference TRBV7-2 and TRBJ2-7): GAGVSQSPSNKVTEKGKDVELRCDPISGHTALYWYRQSLGQGLEFLIYFQGNSAPDKSGLPSDRFSAERTGGSVSTLTIQRTQQEDSAVYLCASSLHQIPTYEQYFGPGTRLTVT.

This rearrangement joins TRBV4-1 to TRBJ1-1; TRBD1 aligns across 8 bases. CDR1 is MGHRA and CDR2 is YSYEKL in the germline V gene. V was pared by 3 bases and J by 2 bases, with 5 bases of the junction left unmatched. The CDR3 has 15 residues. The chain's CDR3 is CASSHAGGANTEAFF. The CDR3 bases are TGCGCCAGCAGCCATGCAGGGGGCGCAAACACTGAAGCTTTCTTT.

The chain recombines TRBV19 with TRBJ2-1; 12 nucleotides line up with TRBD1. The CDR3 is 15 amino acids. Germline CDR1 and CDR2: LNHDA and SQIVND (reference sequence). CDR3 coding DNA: TGTGCAACGAAACACGGGGGACAGGGGGCCTGGGAGCAGTTCTTC. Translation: CATKHGGQGAWEQFF. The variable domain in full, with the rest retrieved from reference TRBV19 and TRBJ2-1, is DGGITQSPKYLFRKEGQNVTLSCEQNLNHDAMYWYRQDPGQGLRLIYYSQIVNDFQKGDIAEGYSVSREKKESFPLTVTSAQKNPTAFYLCATKHGGQGAWEQFFGPGTRLTVL.

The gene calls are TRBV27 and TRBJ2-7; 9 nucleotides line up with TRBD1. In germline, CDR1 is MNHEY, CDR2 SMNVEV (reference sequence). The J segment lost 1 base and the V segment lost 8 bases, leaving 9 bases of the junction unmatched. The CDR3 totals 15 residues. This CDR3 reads CASLNTGGRSYEQYF. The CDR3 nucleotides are TGTGCCAGCCTCAATACAGGGGGCCGATCCTACGAGCAGTACTTC.

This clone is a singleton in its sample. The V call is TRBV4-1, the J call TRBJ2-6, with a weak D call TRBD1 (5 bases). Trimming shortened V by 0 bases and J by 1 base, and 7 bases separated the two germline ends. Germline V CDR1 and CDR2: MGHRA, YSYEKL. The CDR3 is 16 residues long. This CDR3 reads CASSQEAGSGANVLTF. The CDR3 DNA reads TGCGCCAGCAGCCAAGAGGCAGGGTCTGGGGCCAACGTCCTGACTTTC.

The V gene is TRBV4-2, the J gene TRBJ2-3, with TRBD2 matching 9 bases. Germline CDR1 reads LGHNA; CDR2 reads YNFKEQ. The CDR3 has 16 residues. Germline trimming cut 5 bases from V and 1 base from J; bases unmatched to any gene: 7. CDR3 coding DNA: TGTGCCAGCAGCTTCCGCGGGGGGGGCGGCACAGATACGCAGTATTTT. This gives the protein CASSFRGGGGTDTQYF.

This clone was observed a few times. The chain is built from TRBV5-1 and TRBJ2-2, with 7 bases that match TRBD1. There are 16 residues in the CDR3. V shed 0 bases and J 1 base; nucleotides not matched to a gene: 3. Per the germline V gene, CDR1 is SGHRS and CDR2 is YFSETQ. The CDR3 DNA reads TGCGCCAGCAGCTTGGCCGGGACAGTGAACACCGGGGAGCTGTTTTTT. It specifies CASSLAGTVNTGELFF. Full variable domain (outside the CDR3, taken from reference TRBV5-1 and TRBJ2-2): KAGVTQTPRYLIKTRGQQVTLSCSPISGHRSVSWYQQTPGQGLQFLFEYFSETQRNKGNFPGRFSGRQFSNSRSEMNVSTLELGDSALYLCASSLAGTVNTGELFFGEGSRLTVL.